These T cell receptor beta chains were read from a single sample in a study of blood T cell repertoires in COVID-19. Sequencing used immunoSEQ multiplex PCR; TCRdb keeps in-frame clones, though not all of them. The table records about 280,000 clones, around 87% of them present only once. Sequenced material: peripheral blood. These receptors were collected from a woman in her twenties or thirties who had recovered from COVID-19. Each CDR3 is given with its conserved first and last residue. The D gene is left open where the match is weak. Clone sizes are given selectively: once, few, many, or a class where the clone is expanded.

TRBV24-1	.	TRBD1	TRBJ2-2	TGTGCCACCCGGGGACAGTTCAACACCGGGGAGCTGTTTTTT	CATRGQFNTGELFF
TRBV29-1	few	.	TRBJ1-4	TGCAGCGTTCGGGGGGTACGGACTAATGAAAAACTGTTTTTT	CSVRGVRTNEKLFF
TRBV21-1	.	.	TRBJ2-7	TGTGCCAGCTTCTTCCTCTTTACTGCTTCCTACGAGCAGTACTTC	CASFFLFTASYEQYF
TRBV5-6	.	.	TRBJ2-5	TGTGCCAGCAGCTTGGTCGGTAGCCAGCAAGAGACCCAGTACTTC	CASSLVGSQQETQYF
TRBV12-3/TRBV12-4	.	TRBD1	TRBJ1-2	TGTGCCAGCAGCACAGGGGGGGGCTACACCTTC	CASSTGGGYTF
TRBV6-2/TRBV6-3	.	TRBD2	TRBJ2-2	TGTGCCAGCAGTTACGAGTCACAGCGGGAGTGGCCCACCGGGGAGCTGTTTTTT	CASSYESQREWPTGELFF
TRBV7-9	.	TRBD2	TRBJ2-3	TGTGCCAGCAGCTTAGTGACGGGACTAGCGGACGATACGCAGTATTTT	CASSLVTGLADDTQYF
TRBV19	.	.	TRBJ2-7	TGTGCCAGTAGCCCGTCCGTTTCGGGCGAGCAGTACTTC	CASSPSVSGEQYF
TRBV6-5	few	.	TRBJ1-3	TGTGCCAGCAGTTTCAGGGGCAACTCTGGAAACACCATATATTTT	CASSFRGNSGNTIYF
TRBV18	.	TRBD1	TRBJ2-2	TGTGCCAGCTCACCAGGACCGGACAGGGCTGGGGAGCTGTTTTTT	CASSPGPDRAGELFF
TRBV5-5	.	.	TRBJ1-5	TGTGCCAGCAGCTTGGGCGGGGTCACGGGGCCCCAGCATTTT	CASSLGGVTGPQHF
TRBV7-3	.	.	TRBJ1-1	TGTGCCAGCAGCTTAAGTGCAGGGAAGAACACTGAAGCTTTCTTT	CASSLSAGKNTEAFF
TRBV5-4	.	.	TRBJ2-7	TGTGCCAGCAGATCTAGAGGGTACGACGAGCAGTACTTC	CASRSRGYDEQYF
TRBV4-1	.	TRBD1	TRBJ2-3	TGCGCCAGCAGCCCCCCTTGGACAGGGAGCACAGATACGCAGTATTTT	CASSPPWTGSTDTQYF
TRBV6-6	.	.	TRBJ2-1	TGTGCCAGCATTTCCGGGAACCATCACGGTGAGCAGTTCTTC	CASISGNHHGEQFF
TRBV11-2	.	.	TRBJ1-4	TGTGCCAGCAGCCTGTCCAGGGGCATCGAAAAACTGTTTTTT	CASSLSRGIEKLFF
TRBV7-9	once	TRBD1	TRBJ2-3	TGTGCCAGCAGCTCCTCAGGGACAGGGGACACAGATACGCAGTATTTT	CASSSSGTGDTDTQYF
TRBV2	.	TRBD1	TRBJ1-2	TGTGCCAGCAGTGAACAGGGGGCCTCTGGCTACACCTTC	CASSEQGASGYTF
TRBV10-3	.	TRBD2	TRBJ2-1	TGTGCCAGTCGGGGGGGATACAATGAGCAGTTCTTC	CASRGGYNEQFF
TRBV11-2	.	TRBD1	TRBJ1-1	TGTGCCAGCAGCTTACGGGCGGGACAGGGACATTCTGAAGCTTTCTTT	CASSLRAGQGHSEAFF
TRBV6-5	.	.	TRBJ2-5	TGTGCCAGCAGTTACCTGGAGACCCAGTACTTC	CASSYLETQYF
TRBV30	.	.	TRBJ1-6	TGTGCCTGGAGTGTTGGGGGAGGTAATTCACCCCTCCACTTT	CAWSVGGGNSPLHF
TRBV4-1	.	TRBD1	TRBJ2-7	TGCGCCAGCAGCCATGACAGGGTAGGCTACGAGCAGTACTTC	CASSHDRVGYEQYF
TRBV24-1	.	.	TRBJ2-3	TGTGCCACCAGTGTGGGGCTCCGAAGGGCCACAGATACGCAGTATTTT	CATSVGLRRATDTQYF
TRBV9	few	TRBD1	TRBJ2-1	TGTGCCAGCAGCGTAGTAGGAGACAGGGGGGACAGCTCCTACAATGAGCAGTTCTTC	CASSVVGDRGDSSYNEQFF
TRBV3-1/TRBV3-2	few	.	TRBJ2-3	TGTGCCAGCAGCCAAGGACTAGAAGCAGAGTTAGATACGCAGTATTTT	CASSQGLEAELDTQYF
TRBV7-7	.	.	TRBJ1-3	TGTGCTAGCAGCCAATCACTCAACTCTGGAAACACCATATATTTT	CASSQSLNSGNTIYF
TRBV3-1/TRBV3-2	.	.	TRBJ1-5	TGTGCCAGCAGCCTGGCTGATAATCAGCCCCAGCATTTT	CASSLADNQPQHF
TRBV6-5	.	TRBD1	TRBJ2-7	TGTGCCAGCAGTTACCAACAGGGGGGCGAGCAGTACTTC	CASSYQQGGEQYF
TRBV2	.	TRBD2	TRBJ2-2	TGTGCCAGCAGGGGACTAGCGAACACCGGGGAGCTGTTTTTT	CASRGLANTGELFF
TRBV9	.	TRBD1	TRBJ2-2	TGTGCCAGCAGCAACAGACAGGGCGGTCCCGGGGAGCTGTTTTTT	CASSNRQGGPGELFF
TRBV19	.	.	TRBJ1-5	TGTGCCGGAGGCTATAGCAATCAGCCCCAGCATTTT	CAGGYSNQPQHF
TRBV5-1	.	TRBD1	TRBJ2-2	TGCGCCAGCAGCCCCGGACAGGGTCGTTCCGGGGAGCTGTTTTTT	CASSPGQGRSGELFF
TRBV24-1	.	TRBD1	TRBJ2-1	TGTGCCACCAGTGATCCCGGGCACAGGGGATCCTACAATGAGCAGTTCTTC	CATSDPGHRGSYNEQFF
TRBV5-5	.	.	TRBJ2-6	TGTGCCAGCAGCTTGGCCGCGGACAGCTTCTCTGGGGCCAACGTCCTGACTTTC	CASSLAADSFSGANVLTF
TRBV3-1/TRBV3-2	few	TRBD1	TRBJ1-2	TGTGCCAGCAGCCAGGAATACAGGGGCGGCTACACCTTC	CASSQEYRGGYTF
TRBV18	.	.	TRBJ2-1	TGTGCCAGCTCACCACCTCAGAGGGTAGCGTGGAATGAGCAGTTCTTC	CASSPPQRVAWNEQFF
TRBV5-4	.	.	TRBJ2-1	TGTGCCAGCAGTAAACCGATCAGCTCCTACAATGAGCAGTTCTTC	CASSKPISSYNEQFF
TRBV23-1	.	TRBD1	TRBJ1-5	TGCGCCAGCAGTCAATCCGGGACAGGGATTGTTCAGCCCCAGCATTTT	CASSQSGTGIVQPQHF
TRBV27	.	TRBD2	TRBJ2-1	TGTGCCAGCAGACCGGGGCTAGCGGGAGTAGGGGAGCAGTTCTTC	CASRPGLAGVGEQFF
TRBV7-9	.	.	TRBJ1-1	TGTGCCGTCGTTCAGGGGATGAACACTGAAGCTTTCTTT	CAVVQGMNTEAFF
TRBV6-1	.	.	TRBJ2-5	TGTGCCAGCAGTAGGGGGGGAGAGACCCAGTACTTC	CASSRGGETQYF
TRBV28	.	.	TRBJ2-5	TGTGCCAGCAGTGGGGGGAAGGGACAGGAGACCCAGTACTTC	CASSGGKGQETQYF
TRBV27	.	TRBD2	TRBJ2-1	TGTGCCAGCAGTTTACGCGGGAGGAACAATGAGCAGTTCTTC	CASSLRGRNNEQFF
TRBV18	once	.	TRBJ1-1	TGTGCCAGCTCACCCAGGGAGAACACTGAAGCTTTCTTT	CASSPRENTEAFF
TRBV28	.	TRBD2	TRBJ2-7	TGTGCCAGCAGGAGGTCCACTAGCGGGAGGGCCTACGAGCAGTACTTC	CASRRSTSGRAYEQYF
TRBV30	.	TRBD2	TRBJ2-5	TGTGCCTGGAAGCGGGGCGGGGGGGCCGGAGAGACCCAGTACTTC	CAWKRGGGAGETQYF
TRBV21-1	.	.	TRBJ2-7	TGTGCCAGCAGGGCAGGGGGTATCTTCTACGAGCAGTACTTC	CASRAGGIFYEQYF
TRBV5-1	.	.	TRBJ2-7	TGCGCCAGCAGCTTGAACTCTCACGAGCAGTACTTC	CASSLNSHEQYF
TRBV20-1	.	.	TRBJ2-7	TGCAGTGCTTCCGCATCGCGGGAGCAGTACTTC	CSASASREQYF
TRBV19	.	.	TRBJ1-3	TGTGCCAGTAGTATAACGGCTGCGGGAGACTCTGGAAACACCATATATTTT	CASSITAAGDSGNTIYF
TRBV5-6	.	TRBD1	TRBJ2-1	TGTGCCAGCAGCTTATTAGGACTCGGGACAGCCTACAATGAGCAGTTCTTC	CASSLLGLGTAYNEQFF
TRBV7-9	.	TRBD1	TRBJ2-2	TGTGCCAGCAGCTTATTGGGGACAGGGATTGGCGGGGAGCTGTTTTTT	CASSLLGTGIGGELFF
TRBV21-1	many	.	TRBJ1-1	TGTGCCAGCAGCAAGGACAGGCCTATGAACACTGAAGCTTTCTTT	CASSKDRPMNTEAFF
TRBV13	.	.	TRBJ2-5	TGTGCCAGCAGCGGCAGCGGTAGGGAGACCCAGTACTTC	CASSGSGRETQYF